The rows below give T cell receptor beta chains drawn from one sample of a study of shared clonotypes between healthy human individuals. Produced via immunoSEQ multiplex PCR; TCRdb's table is partial and in-frame only. The sample lists some 2.4 million clones, approximately 94% occurring once. The sample comprised naive CD4+ T cells from PBMCs. The receptors shown here come from a man aged 18 to 35 in good health. Some clones in this sample may be carry-over from other donors' samples. Both conserved end residues are part of each CDR3. The D gene is left open where the match is weak.

v_gene,d_gene,j_gene,CDR3nt,CDR3aa
TRBV7-2,TRBD2,TRBJ2-1,TGTGCCAGCAGCTTAGTGAGCGGGATAACGGGGAATGAGCAGTTCTTC,CASSLVSGITGNEQFF
TRBV7-9,-,TRBJ2-7,TGTGCCAGCAGCTTAGCTTACCGCTACGAGCAGTACTTC,CASSLAYRYEQYF
TRBV7-6,TRBD1,TRBJ1-5,TGTGCCAGCAGCTTAGGACAGGGGAGCAATCAGCCCCAGCATTTT,CASSLGQGSNQPQHF
TRBV9,TRBD1,TRBJ2-1,TGTGCCAGCAGCGTAGGAGACAGGGCCTACAATGAGCAGTTCTTC,CASSVGDRAYNEQFF
TRBV6-5,-,TRBJ1-5,TGTGCCAGCAGGCCCTCAGGGTATAGCAATCAGCCCCAGCATTTT,CASRPSGYSNQPQHF
TRBV5-1,TRBD2,TRBJ2-1,TGCGCCAGCAGCTCCGGGGGGATGCTATTGAATGAGCAGTTCTTC,CASSSGGMLLNEQFF
TRBV28,-,TRBJ1-5,TGTGCCAGCAGTTTAAATAGTCGTCTGGGTGGTCAAAATCAGCCCCAGCATTTT,CASSLNSRLGGQNQPQHF
TRBV28,TRBD2,TRBJ2-7,TGTGCCAGCAGTTTCATAGCGGGAGTGGGGCAGTACTTC,CASSFIAGVGQYF
TRBV2,-,TRBJ2-5,TGTGCCAGCAGTGCGACCGAAGGAGCCCAGTACTTC,CASSATEGAQYF
TRBV11-3,TRBD1,TRBJ2-7,TGTGCCAGCAGCGCAGACAGGGGCTTCTACGAGCAGTACTTC,CASSADRGFYEQYF